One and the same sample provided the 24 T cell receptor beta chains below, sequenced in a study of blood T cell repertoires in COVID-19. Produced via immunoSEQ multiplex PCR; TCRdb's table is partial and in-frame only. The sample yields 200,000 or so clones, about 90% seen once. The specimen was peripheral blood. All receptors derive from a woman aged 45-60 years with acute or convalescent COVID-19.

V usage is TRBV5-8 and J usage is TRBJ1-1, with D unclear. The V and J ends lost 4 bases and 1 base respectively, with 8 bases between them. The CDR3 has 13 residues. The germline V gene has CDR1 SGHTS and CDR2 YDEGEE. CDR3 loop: CASSTYWNTEAFF. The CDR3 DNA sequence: TGTGCCAGCAGCACCTATTGGAACACTGAAGCTTTCTTT.

The DNA of the CDR3 is TGTGCTAGTGGTCAATCAGGGGTCACTAGCACAGATACGCAGTATTTT. Protein: CASGQSGVTSTDTQYF. This chain links TRBV12-5 with TRBJ2-3; TRBD1 might be the D (6 bases). The CDR3 totals 16 residues. Germline CDR1 reads LGHNT; CDR2 reads FRNRAP. With 5 bases removed from V and 0 bases from J, the gap between germline ends came to 15 bases.

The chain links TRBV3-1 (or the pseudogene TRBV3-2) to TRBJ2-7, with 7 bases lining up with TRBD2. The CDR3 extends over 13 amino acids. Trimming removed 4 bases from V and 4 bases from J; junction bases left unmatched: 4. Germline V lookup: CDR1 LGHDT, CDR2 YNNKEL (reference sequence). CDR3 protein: CASSRILAYEQYF. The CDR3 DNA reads TGTGCCAGCAGCCGTATACTAGCGTACGAGCAGTACTTC.

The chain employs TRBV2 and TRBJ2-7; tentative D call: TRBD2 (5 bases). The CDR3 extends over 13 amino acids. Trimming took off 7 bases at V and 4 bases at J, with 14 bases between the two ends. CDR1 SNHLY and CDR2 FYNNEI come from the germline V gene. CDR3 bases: TGTGCCAGCATCCGGACTGCAGATTACGAGCAGTACTTC. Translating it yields CASIRTADYEQYF.

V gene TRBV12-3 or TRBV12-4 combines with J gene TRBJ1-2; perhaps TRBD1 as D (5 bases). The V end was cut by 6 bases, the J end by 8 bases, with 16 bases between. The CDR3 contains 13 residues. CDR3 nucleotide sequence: TGTGCCAGCAGGCAGGGTTTCGGCTTCGGCTACACCTTC. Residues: CASRQGFGFGYTF.

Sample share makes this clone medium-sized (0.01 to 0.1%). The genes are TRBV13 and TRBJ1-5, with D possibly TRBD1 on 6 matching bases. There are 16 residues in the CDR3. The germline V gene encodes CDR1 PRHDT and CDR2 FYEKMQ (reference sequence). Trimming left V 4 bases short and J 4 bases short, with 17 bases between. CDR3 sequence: CASSSGAGAGNQPQHF. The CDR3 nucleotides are TGTGCCAGCAGCTCCGGGGCAGGGGCCGGGAATCAGCCCCAGCATTTT. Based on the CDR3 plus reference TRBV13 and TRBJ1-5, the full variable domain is AAGVIQSPRHLIKEKRETATLKCYPIPRHDTVYWYQQGPGQDPQFLISFYEKMQSDKGSIPDRFSAQQFSDYHSELNMSSLELGDSALYFCASSSGAGAGNQPQHFGDGTRLSIL.

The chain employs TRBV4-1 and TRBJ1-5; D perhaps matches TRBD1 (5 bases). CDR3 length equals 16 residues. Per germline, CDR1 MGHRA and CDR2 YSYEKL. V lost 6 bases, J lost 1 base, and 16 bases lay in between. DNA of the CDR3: TGCGCCAGCAGTCGTGCCCCAGGGCAAAGCAATCAGCCCCAGCATTTT. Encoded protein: CASSRAPGQSNQPQHF.

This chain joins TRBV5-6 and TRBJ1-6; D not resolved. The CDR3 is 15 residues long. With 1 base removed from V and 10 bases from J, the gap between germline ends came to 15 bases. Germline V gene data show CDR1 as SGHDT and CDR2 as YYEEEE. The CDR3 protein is CASSLYRLSNSPLHF. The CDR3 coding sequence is TGTGCCAGCAGCTTGTATCGCCTTTCTAACTCACCCCTCCACTTT.

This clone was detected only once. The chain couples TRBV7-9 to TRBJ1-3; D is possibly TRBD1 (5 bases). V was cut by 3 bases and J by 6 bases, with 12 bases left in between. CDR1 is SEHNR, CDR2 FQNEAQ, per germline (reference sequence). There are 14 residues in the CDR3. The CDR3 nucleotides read TGTGCCAGCAGCTTGAAGGGGTTTGAAAACACCATATATTTT. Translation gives CASSLKGFENTIYF.

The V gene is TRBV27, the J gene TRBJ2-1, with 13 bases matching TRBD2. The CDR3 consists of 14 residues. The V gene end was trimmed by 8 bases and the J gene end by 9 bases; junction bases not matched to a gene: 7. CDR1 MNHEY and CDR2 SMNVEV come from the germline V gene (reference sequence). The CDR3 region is CASVGLAGVGEQFF. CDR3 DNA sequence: TGTGCCAGCGTTGGACTAGCGGGAGTTGGTGAGCAGTTCTTC.

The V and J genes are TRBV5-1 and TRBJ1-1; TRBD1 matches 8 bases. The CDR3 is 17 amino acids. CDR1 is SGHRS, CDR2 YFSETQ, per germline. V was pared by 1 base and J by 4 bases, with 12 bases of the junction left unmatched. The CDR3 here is CASSLRQGAMVGTEAFF. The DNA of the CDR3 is TGCGCCAGCAGCTTGAGGCAGGGGGCGATGGTGGGCACTGAAGCTTTCTTT. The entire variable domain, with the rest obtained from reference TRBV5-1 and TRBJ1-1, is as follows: KAGVTQTPRYLIKTRGQQVTLSCSPISGHRSVSWYQQTPGQGLQFLFEYFSETQRNKGNFPGRFSGRQFSNSRSEMNVSTLELGDSALYLCASSLRQGAMVGTEAFFGQGTRLTVV.

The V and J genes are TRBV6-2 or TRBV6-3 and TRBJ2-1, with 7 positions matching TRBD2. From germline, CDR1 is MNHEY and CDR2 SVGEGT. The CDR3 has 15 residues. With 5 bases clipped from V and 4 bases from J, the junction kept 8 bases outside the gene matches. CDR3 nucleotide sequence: TGTGCCAGCAGTCATTTAGCGGGTCTATACAATGAGCAGTTCTTC. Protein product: CASSHLAGLYNEQFF.

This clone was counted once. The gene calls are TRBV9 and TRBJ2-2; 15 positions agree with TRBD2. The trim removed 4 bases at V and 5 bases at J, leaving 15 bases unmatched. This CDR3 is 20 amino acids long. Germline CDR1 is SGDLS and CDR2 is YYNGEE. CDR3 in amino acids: CASSPQPGLAGGPGTGELFF. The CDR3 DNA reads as TGTGCCAGCAGCCCCCAACCTGGACTAGCGGGAGGGCCTGGGACCGGGGAGCTGTTTTTT.

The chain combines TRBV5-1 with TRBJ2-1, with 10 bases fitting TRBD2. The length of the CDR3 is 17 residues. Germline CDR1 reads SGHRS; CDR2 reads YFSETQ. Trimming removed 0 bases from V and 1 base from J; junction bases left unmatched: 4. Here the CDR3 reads CASSLALAGVSYNEQFF. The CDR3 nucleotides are TGCGCCAGCAGCTTGGCGCTAGCGGGAGTTTCCTACAATGAGCAGTTCTTC.

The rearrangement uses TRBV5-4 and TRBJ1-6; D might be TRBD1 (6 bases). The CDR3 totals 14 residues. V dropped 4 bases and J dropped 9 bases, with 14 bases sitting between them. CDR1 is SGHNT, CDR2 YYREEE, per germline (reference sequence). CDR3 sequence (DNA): TGTGCCAGCAGCATACAGGGCCTTGGTTCACCCCTCCACTTT. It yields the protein CASSIQGLGSPLHF.

The CDR3 nucleotides are TGTGCCAGCAGTGACAGACAGGGGGGCACTGAAGCTTTCTTT. Residues: CASSDRQGGTEAFF. This sequence joins TRBV6-1 and TRBJ1-1, with 9 nucleotides matching TRBD1. This CDR3 spans 14 amino acids. Looked up from germline, CDR1 is MNHNS and CDR2 is SASEGT. With 3 bases clipped from V and 4 bases from J, the junction kept 3 bases outside the gene matches.

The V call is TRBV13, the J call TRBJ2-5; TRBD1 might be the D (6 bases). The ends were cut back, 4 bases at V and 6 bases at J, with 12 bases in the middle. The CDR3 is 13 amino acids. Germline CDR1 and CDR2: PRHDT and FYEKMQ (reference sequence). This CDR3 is CASSSTGPKTQYF. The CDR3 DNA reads TGTGCCAGCAGCTCTACAGGGCCGAAGACCCAGTACTTC.

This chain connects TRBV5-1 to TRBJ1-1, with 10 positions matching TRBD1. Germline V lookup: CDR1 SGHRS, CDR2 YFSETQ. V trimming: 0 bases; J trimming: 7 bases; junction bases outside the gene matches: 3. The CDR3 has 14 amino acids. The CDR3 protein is CASSLGQGALEAFF. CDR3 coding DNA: TGCGCCAGCAGCTTGGGACAGGGGGCCCTTGAAGCTTTCTTT.

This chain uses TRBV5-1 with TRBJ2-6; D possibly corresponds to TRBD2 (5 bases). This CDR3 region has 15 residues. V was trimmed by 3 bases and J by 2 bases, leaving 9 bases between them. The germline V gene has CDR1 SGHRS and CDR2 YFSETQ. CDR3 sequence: CASSSYGAGANVLTF. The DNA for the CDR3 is TGCGCCAGCAGCTCTTACGGGGCTGGGGCCAACGTCCTGACTTTC.

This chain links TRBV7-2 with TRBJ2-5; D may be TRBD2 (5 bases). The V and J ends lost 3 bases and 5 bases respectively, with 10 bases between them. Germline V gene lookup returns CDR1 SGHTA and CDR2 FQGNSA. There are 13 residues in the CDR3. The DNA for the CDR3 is TGTGCCAGCAGCTTTCTAGCCCAGGAGACCCAGTACTTC. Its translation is CASSFLAQETQYF.

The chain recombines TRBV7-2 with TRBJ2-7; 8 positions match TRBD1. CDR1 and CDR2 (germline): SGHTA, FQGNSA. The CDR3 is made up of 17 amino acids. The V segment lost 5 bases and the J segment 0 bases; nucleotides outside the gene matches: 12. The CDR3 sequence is CASSQDRGSASSYEQYF. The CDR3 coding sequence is TGTGCCAGCAGCCAAGACAGGGGATCGGCATCCTCCTACGAGCAGTACTTC.

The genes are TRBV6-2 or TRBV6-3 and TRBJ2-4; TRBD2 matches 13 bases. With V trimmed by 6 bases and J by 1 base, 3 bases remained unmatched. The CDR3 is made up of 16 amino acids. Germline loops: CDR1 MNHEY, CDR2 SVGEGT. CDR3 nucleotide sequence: TGTGCCAGCAGCCCGACTAGCGGGGGGGCCAAAAACATTCAGTACTTC. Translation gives CASSPTSGGAKNIQYF.

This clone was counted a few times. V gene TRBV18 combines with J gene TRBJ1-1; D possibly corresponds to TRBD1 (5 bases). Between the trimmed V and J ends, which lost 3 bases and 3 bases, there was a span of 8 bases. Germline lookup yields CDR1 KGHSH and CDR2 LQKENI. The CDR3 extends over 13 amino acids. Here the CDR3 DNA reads TGTGCCAGCTCACCCGACAGATACACTGAAGCTTTCTTT. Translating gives CASSPDRYTEAFF.

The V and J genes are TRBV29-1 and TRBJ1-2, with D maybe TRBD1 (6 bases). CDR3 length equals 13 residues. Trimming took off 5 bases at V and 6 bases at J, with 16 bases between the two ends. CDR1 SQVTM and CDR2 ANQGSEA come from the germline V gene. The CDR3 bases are TGCAGCGTTCTTAACAGGGTCGGAGATGGCTACACCTTC. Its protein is CSVLNRVGDGYTF.